Each of the 20 T cell receptor beta chains below was sequenced from the same sample in a study of T cell responses to AZD1222 COVID-19 vaccine. The table came from immunoSEQ multiplex PCR; TCRdb's copy has only in-frame clones and leaves some out. The sample records 100,000 to 150,000 clones, roughly 92% being singletons. The sequenced sample was peripheral blood, obtained 28 days after the second AZD1222 dose. The receptors originated from an adult who received the AZD1222 COVID-19 vaccine.

The chain has TRBV11-2 and TRBJ1-2, with unresolved D. Trimming stripped 2 bases from V and 0 bases from J, with 16 bases between. The length of the CDR3 is 17 residues. The germline V gene encodes CDR1 SGHAT and CDR2 FQNNGV. CDR3 sequence reads: CASSLLRSVGANYGYTF. The CDR3 nucleotides read TGTGCCAGCAGCTTATTGAGATCGGTCGGAGCTAACTATGGCTACACCTTC.

This sequence joins TRBV3-1 (or the pseudogene TRBV3-2) and TRBJ2-5; no clear D. The V end was cut by 6 bases, the J end by 4 bases, with 6 bases between. CDR1 and CDR2 (germline): LGHDT, YNNKEL (reference sequence). The CDR3 runs to 11 residues. CDR3 residues: CASRERETQYF. CDR3 bases: TGTGCCAGCAGGGAGAGAGAGACCCAGTACTTC.

This clone was recorded only once. This CDR3 is CASSLNRGRPQHF. DNA for the CDR3: TGTGCCAGCAGCTTAAACCGTGGTCGGCCCCAGCATTTT. The chain is built from TRBV7-2 and TRBJ1-5, with unresolved D. CDR3 length: 13 residues. V shed 2 bases and J shed 9 bases, with 11 bases lying between them. Germline lookup yields CDR1 SGHTA and CDR2 FQGNSA.

The chain couples TRBV5-8 to TRBJ2-5; unclear D gene. The CDR3 runs 15 residues. Trimming stripped 4 bases from V and 5 bases from J, with 18 bases between. Germline CDR1 reads SGHTS; CDR2 reads YDEGEE. The CDR3 nucleotides read TGTGCCAGCAGCCCCTGGCGATGGGGTAGGGAGACCCAGTACTTC. Translation: CASSPWRWGRETQYF.

The chain couples TRBV29-1 to TRBJ1-6; TRBD1 might be the D (6 bases). Deletions cut 7 bases from V and 7 bases from J, with 14 bases between. The CDR3 sequence is 13 residues long. Germline V gene sequence: CDR1 SQVTM, CDR2 ANQGSEA. CDR3 coding DNA: TGCAGCGCTAGGACAGCGATGAATTCACCCCTCCACTTT. Translating it yields CSARTAMNSPLHF.

This CDR3 reads CASSLESRNGYTF. The CDR3 DNA reads TGTGCCAGCAGCTTAGAATCACGAAATGGCTACACCTTC. The chain recombines TRBV7-9 with TRBJ1-2; D ambiguous. CDR1 SEHNR and CDR2 FQNEAQ come from the germline V gene (reference sequence). The CDR3 extends over 13 amino acids. Between the trimmed V and J ends, which lost 1 base and 6 bases, there was a span of 9 bases.

V gene TRBV29-1 combines with J gene TRBJ2-1; 12 nucleotides line up with TRBD2. In germline, CDR1 is SQVTM, CDR2 ANQGSEA. This CDR3 is 15 amino acids long. Trimming at V came to 4 bases and at J to 7 bases, leaving 8 bases not matched to a gene. CDR3 nucleotide sequence: TGCAGCGTTGCACTAGCGGGGGGTTCGAGGAATGAGCAGTTCTTC. As protein: CSVALAGGSRNEQFF.

This chain uses TRBV7-9 with TRBJ1-2, with TRBD1 identical over 10 bases. Trimming at V came to 5 bases and at J to 8 bases, leaving 5 bases not matched to a gene. This CDR3 is built from 13 residues. CDR1 and CDR2 (germline): SEHNR, FQNEAQ (reference sequence). CDR3 bases: TGTGCCAGCAGCCCGGGACAGGGGAACGGCTACACCTTC. Encoded protein: CASSPGQGNGYTF.

The gene calls are TRBV5-5 and TRBJ1-5; 8 bases map to TRBD1. V shed 5 bases, J shed 3 bases, and the junction held 4 bases outside the gene matches. The CDR3 has 14 amino acids. The germline gives CDR1 SGHKS, CDR2 YYEKEE (reference sequence). CDR3 residues: CASSETGANQPQHF. The DNA of the CDR3 is TGTGCCAGCAGTGAGACAGGGGCCAATCAGCCCCAGCATTTT.

This chain links TRBV10-3 with TRBJ2-5; a weak D match, TRBD1 (9 bases). Trimming took 9 bases from V and 0 from J, leaving 14 bases between them. This CDR3 has 14 amino acids. Germline CDR1 reads ENHRY; CDR2 reads SYGVKD. As DNA, the CDR3 is TGTGCCATTAGCGGGACAGGGTACCAAGAGACCCAGTACTTC. Translated: CAISGTGYQETQYF.

Comment on this clone: One junction end does not reproduce the germline sequence, and a read error may be involved. The chain combines TRBV28 with TRBJ2-3; perhaps D is TRBD1 or TRBD2 (5 bases each). Germline CDR1 and CDR2: MDHEN and SYDVKM. The CDR3 has 13 amino acids. The CDR3 DNA reads as TGTGCCAGCGGGGGAGTGTCTCCAGAGACGCAGTATTTT. Its translation: CASGGVSPETQYF.

V and J are TRBV4-3 and TRBJ2-7, with TRBD2 matching 10 bases. CDR1 LGHNA and CDR2 YSLEER come from the germline V gene. The CDR3 is 14 residues long. The ends lost 4 bases at V and 7 bases at J; junction bases unmatched: 7. CDR3 nucleotide sequence: TGCGCCAGCAGCCTCCGAGCGGGGGGGGGAGAGCAGTACTTC. Translating gives CASSLRAGGGEQYF.

As for this clone: The same CDR3 is also encoded by other DNA sequences in this sample. The chain links TRBV11-2 to TRBJ2-2, with TRBD1 identical over 7 bases. Germline V gives CDR1 SGHAT, CDR2 FQNNGV. The CDR3 has 14 residues. The J segment lost 3 bases and the V segment lost 5 bases, leaving 3 bases of the junction unmatched. CDR3 in amino acids: CASSPQGDTGELFF. CDR3 DNA: TGTGCCAGCAGCCCGCAGGGGGACACCGGGGAGCTGTTTTTT.

V is TRBV30 and J is TRBJ1-2; 7 positions agree with TRBD1. From germline, CDR1 is GTSNPN and CDR2 SVGIG (reference sequence). Unmatched junction bases numbered 10, after V lost 2 bases and J lost 4 bases. The CDR3 totals 15 residues. CDR3 residues: CAWSRRQGGSYGYTF. CDR3 bases: TGTGCCTGGAGTCGAAGACAGGGAGGATCCTATGGCTACACCTTC.

This sequence joins TRBV19 and TRBJ1-5, with 7 positions matching TRBD1. V was clipped by 0 bases and J by 6 bases; unmatched bases: 2. The CDR3 runs to 14 residues. Germline CDR1 reads LNHDA; CDR2 reads SQIVND (reference sequence). The CDR3 sequence is CASSIDRGSQPQHF. The DNA of the CDR3 is TGTGCCAGTAGTATAGACAGGGGGAGTCAGCCCCAGCATTTT. Using reference TRBV19 and TRBJ1-5 for the parts outside the CDR3, the full variable domain is DGGITQSPKYLFRKEGQNVTLSCEQNLNHDAMYWYRQDPGQGLRLIYYSQIVNDFQKGDIAEGYSVSREKKESFPLTVTSAQKNPTAFYLCASSIDRGSQPQHFGDGTRLSIL.

The chain links TRBV4-2 to TRBJ2-7, with D possibly matching TRBD2 (5 bases). Trimming removed 1 base from V and 2 bases from J, with 9 bases in between. There are 14 residues in the CDR3. Germline V lookup: CDR1 LGHNA, CDR2 YNFKEQ. CDR3 amino acids: CASSQVGGAYEQYF. Written as DNA, the CDR3 is TGTGCCAGCAGCCAAGTCGGAGGAGCCTACGAGCAGTACTTC.

The gene calls are TRBV3-1 (or the pseudogene TRBV3-2) and TRBJ2-7, with 7 nucleotides matching TRBD1. CDR3 length: 14 amino acids. Germline assignment: CDR1 LGHDT and CDR2 YNNKEL (reference sequence). V was clipped by 2 bases and J by 4 bases; unmatched bases: 5. The CDR3 loop is CASSQRGGSYEQYF. The CDR3 coding sequence is TGTGCCAGCAGCCAACGAGGGGGCTCGTACGAGCAGTACTTC.

The chain carries TRBV10-3 and TRBJ2-5; maybe TRBD2 (6 bases). The V and J ends lost 4 bases and 5 bases respectively, with 8 bases between them. CDR1 is ENHRY, CDR2 SYGVKD, per germline. This CDR3 region has 12 residues. The CDR3: CAISAGEETQYF. In DNA, the CDR3 is TGTGCCATCAGTGCGGGGGAGGAGACCCAGTACTTC.

This clone was seen just once. The chain joins TRBV4-2 to TRBJ2-2; 11 bases align to TRBD2. Per germline, CDR1 LGHNA and CDR2 YNFKEQ. V shed 5 bases, J shed 4 bases, and the junction held 9 bases outside the gene matches. This CDR3 has 17 residues. The CDR3 nucleotides read TGTGCCAGCAGCTCGGACACTAGCGGGAGAACCACCGGGGAGCTGTTTTTT. It encodes CASSSDTSGRTTGELFF.

In its sample, this clone was seen a few times. The V call is TRBV7-8, the J call TRBJ1-1, with 11 bases matching TRBD1. The CDR3 is 14 amino acids. Trimming removed 5 bases from V and 4 bases from J; junction bases left unmatched: 3. Germline values: CDR1 SGHVS, CDR2 FQNEAQ. The chain's CDR3 is CASSQGQGGTEAFF. In nucleotides, the CDR3 is TGTGCCAGCAGCCAGGGACAGGGGGGCACTGAAGCTTTCTTT.